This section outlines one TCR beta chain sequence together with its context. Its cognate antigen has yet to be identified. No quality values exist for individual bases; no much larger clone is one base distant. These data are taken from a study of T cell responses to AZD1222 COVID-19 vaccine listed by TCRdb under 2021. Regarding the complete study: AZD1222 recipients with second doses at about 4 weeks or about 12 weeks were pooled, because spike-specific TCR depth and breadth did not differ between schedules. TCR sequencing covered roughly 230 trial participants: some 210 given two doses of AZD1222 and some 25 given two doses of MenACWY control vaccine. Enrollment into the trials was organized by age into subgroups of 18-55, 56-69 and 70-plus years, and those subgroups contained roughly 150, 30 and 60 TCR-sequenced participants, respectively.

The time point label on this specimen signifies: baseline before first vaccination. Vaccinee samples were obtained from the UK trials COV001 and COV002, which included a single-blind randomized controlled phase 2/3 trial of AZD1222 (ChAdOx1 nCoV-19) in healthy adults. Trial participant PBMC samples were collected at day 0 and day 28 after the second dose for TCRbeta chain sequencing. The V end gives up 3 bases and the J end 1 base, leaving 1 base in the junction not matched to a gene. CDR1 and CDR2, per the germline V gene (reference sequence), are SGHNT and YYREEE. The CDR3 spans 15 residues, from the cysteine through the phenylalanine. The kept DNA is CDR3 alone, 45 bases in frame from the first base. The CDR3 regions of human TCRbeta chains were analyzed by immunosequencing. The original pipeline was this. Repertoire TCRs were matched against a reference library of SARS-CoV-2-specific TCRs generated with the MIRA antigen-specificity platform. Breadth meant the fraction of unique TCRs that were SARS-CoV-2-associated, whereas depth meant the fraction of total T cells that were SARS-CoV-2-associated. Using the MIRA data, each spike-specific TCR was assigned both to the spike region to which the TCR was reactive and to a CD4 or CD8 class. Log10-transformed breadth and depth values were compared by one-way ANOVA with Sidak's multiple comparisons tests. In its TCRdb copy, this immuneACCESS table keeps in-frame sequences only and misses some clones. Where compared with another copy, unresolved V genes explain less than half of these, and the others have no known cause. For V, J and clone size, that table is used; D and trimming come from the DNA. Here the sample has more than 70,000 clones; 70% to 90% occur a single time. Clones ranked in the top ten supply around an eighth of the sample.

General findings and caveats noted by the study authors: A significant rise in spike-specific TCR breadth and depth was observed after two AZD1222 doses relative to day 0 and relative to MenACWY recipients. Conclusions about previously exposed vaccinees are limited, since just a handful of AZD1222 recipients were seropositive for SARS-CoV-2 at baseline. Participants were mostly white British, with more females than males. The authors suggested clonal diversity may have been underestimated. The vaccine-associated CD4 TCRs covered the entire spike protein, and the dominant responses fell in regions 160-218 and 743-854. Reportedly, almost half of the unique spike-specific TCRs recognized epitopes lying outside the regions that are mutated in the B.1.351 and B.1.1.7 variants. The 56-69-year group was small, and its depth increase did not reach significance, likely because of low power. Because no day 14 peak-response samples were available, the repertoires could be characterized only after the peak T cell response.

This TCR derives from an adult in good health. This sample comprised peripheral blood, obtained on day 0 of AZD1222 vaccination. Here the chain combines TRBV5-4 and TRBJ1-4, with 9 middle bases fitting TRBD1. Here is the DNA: TGTGCCAGCAGCTCGACAGGGGGAACTAATGAAAAACTGTTTTTT. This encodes CASSSTGGTNEKLFF.